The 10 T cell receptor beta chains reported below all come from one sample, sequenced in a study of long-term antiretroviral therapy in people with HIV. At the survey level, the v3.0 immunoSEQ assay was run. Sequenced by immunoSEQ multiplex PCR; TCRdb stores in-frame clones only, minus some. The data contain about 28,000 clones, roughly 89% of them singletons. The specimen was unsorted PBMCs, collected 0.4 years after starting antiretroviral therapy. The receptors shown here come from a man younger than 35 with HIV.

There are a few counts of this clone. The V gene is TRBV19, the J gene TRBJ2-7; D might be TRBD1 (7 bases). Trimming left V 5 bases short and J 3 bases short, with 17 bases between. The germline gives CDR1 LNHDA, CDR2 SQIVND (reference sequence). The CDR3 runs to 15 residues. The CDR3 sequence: CASSPGRQGGYEQYF. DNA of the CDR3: TGTGCCAGTAGTCCCGGTAGACAGGGAGGCTACGAGCAGTACTTC.

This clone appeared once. The CDR3 region is CASALGAFRGEQYF. The CDR3 nucleotides are TGTGCCAGCGCTCTCGGTGCTTTTAGGGGGGAGCAGTACTTC. This chain uses TRBV27 with TRBJ2-7; the D gene is possibly TRBD1 (6 bases). Trimming took off 8 bases at V and 7 bases at J, with 21 bases between the two ends. Germline V gene lookup returns CDR1 MNHEY and CDR2 SMNVEV (reference sequence). This CDR3 is 14 amino acids long.

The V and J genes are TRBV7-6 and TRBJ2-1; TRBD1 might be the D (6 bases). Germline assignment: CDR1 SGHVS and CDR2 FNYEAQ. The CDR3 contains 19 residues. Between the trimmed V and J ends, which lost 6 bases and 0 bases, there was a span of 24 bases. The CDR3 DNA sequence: TGTGCCAGCAGTCATCAACCCCGTGAGTCGGACAGCTCCTACAATGAGCAGTTCTTC. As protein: CASSHQPRESDSSYNEQFF.

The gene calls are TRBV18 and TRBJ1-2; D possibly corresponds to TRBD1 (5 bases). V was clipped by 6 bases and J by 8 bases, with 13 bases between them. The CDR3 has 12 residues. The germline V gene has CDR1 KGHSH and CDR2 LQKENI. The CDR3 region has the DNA TGTGCCAGCTCCCAGGGCGATGGAGGCTACACCTTC. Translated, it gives CASSQGDGGYTF.

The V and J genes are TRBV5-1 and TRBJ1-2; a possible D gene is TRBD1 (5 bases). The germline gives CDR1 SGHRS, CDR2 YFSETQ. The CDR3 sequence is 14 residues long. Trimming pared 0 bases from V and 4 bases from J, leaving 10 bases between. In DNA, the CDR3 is TGCGCCAGCAGCTTGGCGGGGGTCCCCTATGGCTACACCTTC. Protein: CASSLAGVPYGYTF.

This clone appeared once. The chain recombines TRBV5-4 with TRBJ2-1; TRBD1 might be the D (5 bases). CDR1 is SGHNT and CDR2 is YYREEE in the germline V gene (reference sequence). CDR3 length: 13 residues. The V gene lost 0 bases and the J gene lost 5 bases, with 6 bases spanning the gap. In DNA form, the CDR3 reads TGTGCCAGCAGCTTGGCAGGGAACAATGAGCAGTTCTTC. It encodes CASSLAGNNEQFF.

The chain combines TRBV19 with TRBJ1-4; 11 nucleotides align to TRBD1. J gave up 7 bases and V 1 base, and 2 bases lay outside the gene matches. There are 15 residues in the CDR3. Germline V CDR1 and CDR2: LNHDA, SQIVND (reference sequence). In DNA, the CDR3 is TGTGCCAGTAGTATAGGGACAGGGGGCGGTGAAAAACTGTTTTTT. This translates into CASSIGTGGGEKLFF. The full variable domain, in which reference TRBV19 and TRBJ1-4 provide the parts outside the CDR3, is DGGITQSPKYLFRKEGQNVTLSCEQNLNHDAMYWYRQDPGQGLRLIYYSQIVNDFQKGDIAEGYSVSREKKESFPLTVTSAQKNPTAFYLCASSIGTGGGEKLFFGSGTQLSVL.

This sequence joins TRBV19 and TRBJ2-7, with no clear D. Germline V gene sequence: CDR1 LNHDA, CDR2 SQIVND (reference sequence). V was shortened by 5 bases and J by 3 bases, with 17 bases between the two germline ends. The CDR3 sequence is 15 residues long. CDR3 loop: CASSSLTEERYEQYF. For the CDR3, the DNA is TGTGCCAGTAGTTCTCTGACTGAGGAGCGCTACGAGCAGTACTTC.

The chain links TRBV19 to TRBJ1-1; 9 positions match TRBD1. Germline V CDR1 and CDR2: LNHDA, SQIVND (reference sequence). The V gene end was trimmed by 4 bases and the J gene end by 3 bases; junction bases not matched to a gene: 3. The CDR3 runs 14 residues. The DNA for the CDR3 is TGTGCCAGTAGTACAACAGGGGGCTACACTGAAGCTTTCTTT. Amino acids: CASSTTGGYTEAFF.

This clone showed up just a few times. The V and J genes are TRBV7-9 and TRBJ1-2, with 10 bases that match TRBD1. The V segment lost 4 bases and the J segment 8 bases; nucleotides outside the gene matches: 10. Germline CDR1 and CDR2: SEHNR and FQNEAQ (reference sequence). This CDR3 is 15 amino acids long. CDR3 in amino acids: CASSSLDRGVSGYTF. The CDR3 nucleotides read TGTGCCAGCAGCTCATTGGACAGGGGGGTTAGCGGCTACACCTTC.